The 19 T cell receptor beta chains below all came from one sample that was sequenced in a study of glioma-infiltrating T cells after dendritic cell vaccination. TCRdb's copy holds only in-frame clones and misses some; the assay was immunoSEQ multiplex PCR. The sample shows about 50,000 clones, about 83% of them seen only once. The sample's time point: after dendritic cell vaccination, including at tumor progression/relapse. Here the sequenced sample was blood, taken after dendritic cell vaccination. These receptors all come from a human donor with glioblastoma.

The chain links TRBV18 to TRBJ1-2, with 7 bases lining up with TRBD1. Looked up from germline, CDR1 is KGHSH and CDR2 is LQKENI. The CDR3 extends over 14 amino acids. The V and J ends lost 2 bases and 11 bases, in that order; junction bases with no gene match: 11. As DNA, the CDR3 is TGTGCCAGCTCACCAGGAAAAGGGACAGTAAGTTACACCTTC. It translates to CASSPGKGTVSYTF.

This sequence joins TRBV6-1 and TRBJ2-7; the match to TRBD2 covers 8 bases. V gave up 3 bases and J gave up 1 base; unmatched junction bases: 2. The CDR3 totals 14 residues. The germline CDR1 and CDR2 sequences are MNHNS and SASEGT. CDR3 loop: CASSDGGGSYEQYF. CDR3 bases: TGTGCCAGCAGTGACGGGGGGGGATCCTACGAGCAGTACTTC.

CDR3 in DNA: TGTGCCATCAGAGATCCGGGACAGGGGAACACTGAAGCTTTCTTT. Its protein is CAIRDPGQGNTEAFF. The J gene is TRBJ1-1, the V gene TRBV6-5; 9 positions agree with TRBD1. The germline V gene encodes CDR1 MNHEY and CDR2 SVGAGI. Trimming cost V 10 bases and J 1 base; bases outside gene matches: 10. The CDR3 consists of 15 residues.

The CDR3 coding sequence is TGTGCCAGCAGCTTGTTCAGGGAATATGGCTACACCTTC. Its translation: CASSLFREYGYTF. The rearrangement uses TRBV7-2 and TRBJ1-2; perhaps TRBD1 as D (5 bases). CDR1 SGHTA and CDR2 FQGNSA come from the germline V gene. The CDR3 is made up of 13 amino acids. V was pared by 3 bases and J by 5 bases, with 10 bases between.

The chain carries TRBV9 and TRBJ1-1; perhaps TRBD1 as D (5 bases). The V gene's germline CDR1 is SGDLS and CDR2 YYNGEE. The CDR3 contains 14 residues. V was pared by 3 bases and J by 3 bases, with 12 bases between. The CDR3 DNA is TGTGCCAGCAGCGCGACAGATAGGTACACTGAAGCTTTCTTT. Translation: CASSATDRYTEAFF.

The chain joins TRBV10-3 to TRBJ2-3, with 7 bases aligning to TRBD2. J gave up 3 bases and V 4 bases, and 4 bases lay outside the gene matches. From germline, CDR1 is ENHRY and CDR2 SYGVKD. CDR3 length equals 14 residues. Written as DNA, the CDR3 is TGTGCCATCAGTGTCAGCGGGGATACAGATACGCAGTATTTT. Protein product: CAISVSGDTDTQYF.

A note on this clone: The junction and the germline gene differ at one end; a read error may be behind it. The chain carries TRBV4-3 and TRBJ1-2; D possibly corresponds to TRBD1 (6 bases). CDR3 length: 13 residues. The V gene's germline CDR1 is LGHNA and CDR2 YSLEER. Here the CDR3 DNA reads TGCGCCAGCAGTCAAGGACAGTCCTATGGCTACACCTTC. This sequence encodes CASSQGQSYGYTF.

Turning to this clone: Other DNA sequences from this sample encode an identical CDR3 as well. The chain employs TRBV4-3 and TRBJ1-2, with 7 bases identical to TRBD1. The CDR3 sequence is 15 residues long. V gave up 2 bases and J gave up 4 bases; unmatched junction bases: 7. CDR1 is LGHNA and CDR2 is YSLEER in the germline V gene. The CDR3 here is CASSQRETGRYGYTF. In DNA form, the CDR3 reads TGCGCCAGCAGCCAAAGGGAGACAGGGCGCTATGGCTACACCTTC.

The CDR3 nucleotides are TGTGCCAGCAGCGTCCTAAAGCGGGGTGGGGATCAGCCCCAGCATTTT. This encodes CASSVLKRGGDQPQHF. The gene calls are TRBV9 and TRBJ1-5; unclear D gene. Germline V gives CDR1 SGDLS, CDR2 YYNGEE. The CDR3 is made up of 16 amino acids. V was clipped by 2 bases and J by 5 bases, with 17 bases between them.

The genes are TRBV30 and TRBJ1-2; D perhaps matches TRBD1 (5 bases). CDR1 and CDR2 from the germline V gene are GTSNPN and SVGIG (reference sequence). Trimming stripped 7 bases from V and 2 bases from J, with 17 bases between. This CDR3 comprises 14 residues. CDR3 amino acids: CAYMSQQGNYGYTF. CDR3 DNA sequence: TGTGCCTACATGTCACAGCAGGGAAACTATGGCTACACCTTC.

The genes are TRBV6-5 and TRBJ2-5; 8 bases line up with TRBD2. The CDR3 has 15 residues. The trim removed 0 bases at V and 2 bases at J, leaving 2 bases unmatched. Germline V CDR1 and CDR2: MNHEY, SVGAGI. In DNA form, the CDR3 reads TGTGCCAGCAGTTACTCATCGGGGGGGCAAGAGACCCAGTACTTC. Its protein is CASSYSSGGQETQYF.

In DNA, the CDR3 is TGTGCCTGGAGTGATATTCAGGGGGTTTACGAAAAACTGTTTTTT. This codes for CAWSDIQGVYEKLFF. The J gene is TRBJ1-4, the V gene TRBV30; the match to TRBD1 covers 7 bases. The junction had 10 bases not matched to a gene; V was cut back by 1 base and J by 8 bases. The V gene's germline CDR1 is GTSNPN and CDR2 SVGIG (reference sequence). The CDR3 contains 15 residues.

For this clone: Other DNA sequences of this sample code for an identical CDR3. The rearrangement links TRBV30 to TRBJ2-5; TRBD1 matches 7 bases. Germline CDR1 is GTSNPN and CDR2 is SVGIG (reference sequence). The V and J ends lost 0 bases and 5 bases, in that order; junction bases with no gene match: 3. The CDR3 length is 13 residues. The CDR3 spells CAWSVGGGETQYF. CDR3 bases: TGTGCCTGGAGTGTAGGGGGCGGGGAGACCCAGTACTTC.

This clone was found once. In nucleotides, the CDR3 is TGTGCCAGCAACTTGGGACAGGCGGACACAGATACGCAGTATTTT. Translating gives CASNLGQADTDTQYF. This chain uses TRBV11-1 with TRBJ2-3; 8 bases map to TRBD1. The germline gives CDR1 SGHAT, CDR2 FQDESV (reference sequence). V lost 7 bases and J lost 2; bases outside the gene matches: 8. This CDR3 comprises 15 residues.

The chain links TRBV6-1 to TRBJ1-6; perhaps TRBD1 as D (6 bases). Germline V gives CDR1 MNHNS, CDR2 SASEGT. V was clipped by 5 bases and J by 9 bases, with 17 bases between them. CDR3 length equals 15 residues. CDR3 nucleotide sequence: TGTGCCAGCAGTCCTGAGACAGGCATTGGTTCACCCCTCCACTTT. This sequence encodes CASSPETGIGSPLHF.

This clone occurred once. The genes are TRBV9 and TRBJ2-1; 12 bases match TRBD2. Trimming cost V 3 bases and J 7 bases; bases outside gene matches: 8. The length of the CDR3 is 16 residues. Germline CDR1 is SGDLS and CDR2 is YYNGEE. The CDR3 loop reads CASSASSGGASNEQFF. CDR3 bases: TGTGCCAGCAGCGCCTCTAGCGGGGGGGCGAGTAATGAGCAGTTCTTC.

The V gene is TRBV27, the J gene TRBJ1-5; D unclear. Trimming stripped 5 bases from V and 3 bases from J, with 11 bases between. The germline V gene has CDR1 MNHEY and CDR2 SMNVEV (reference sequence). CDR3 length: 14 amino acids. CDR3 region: CASSPGLINQPQHF. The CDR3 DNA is TGTGCCAGCAGTCCCGGACTGATCAATCAGCCCCAGCATTTT.

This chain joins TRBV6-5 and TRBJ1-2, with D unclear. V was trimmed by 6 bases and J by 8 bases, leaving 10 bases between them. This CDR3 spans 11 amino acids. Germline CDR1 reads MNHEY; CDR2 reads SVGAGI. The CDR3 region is CASRTRLGYTF. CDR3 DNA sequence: TGTGCCAGCAGAACTAGGTTAGGCTACACCTTC.

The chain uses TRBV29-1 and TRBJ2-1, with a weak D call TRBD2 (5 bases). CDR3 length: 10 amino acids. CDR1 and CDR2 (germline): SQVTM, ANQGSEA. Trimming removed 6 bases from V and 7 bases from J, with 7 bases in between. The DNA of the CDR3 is TGCAGCGTCCCGGGGAATGAGCAGTTCTTC. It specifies CSVPGNEQFF.